Below, one TCR beta chain is given with its context. Unique molecular identifiers were incorporated when the TCRbeta library was constructed. In TCRdb, the PCR reads were re-called with MiXCR into one record per CDR3 protein. The table lists a few hundred thousand distinct CDR3 sequences, about 6.6% of them singletons. The sample originates from a study of T-cell reconstitution after alpha-beta-depleted transplantation in children. V shed 3 bases and J 5 bases; nucleotides not matched to a gene: 6. The CDR3 spans 16 residues. Germline V gene lookup returns CDR1 SGHTA and CDR2 FQGNSA. The sequencing here drew on PBMCs, taken before TCRalphabeta/CD19-depleted stem cell transplant. The TCR sequence derives from a boy aged 2 to 10 with acute lymphoblastic leukemia, due to receive a stem cell transplant. The rearrangement joins TRBV7-2 to TRBJ1-5, with 11 bases identical to TRBD1. The CDR3 spells CASSFTPGQGDQPQHF. The CDR3 DNA follows: TGTGCCAGCAGCTTTACTCCGGGACAGGGGGATCAGCCCCAGCATTTT. Full variable domain (missing parts from reference TRBV7-2 and TRBJ1-5): GAGVSQSPSNKVTEKGKDVELRCDPISGHTALYWYRQSLGQGLEFLIYFQGNSAPDKSGLPSDRFSAERTGGSVSTLTIQRTQQEDSAVYLCASSFTPGQGDQPQHFGDGTRLSIL.